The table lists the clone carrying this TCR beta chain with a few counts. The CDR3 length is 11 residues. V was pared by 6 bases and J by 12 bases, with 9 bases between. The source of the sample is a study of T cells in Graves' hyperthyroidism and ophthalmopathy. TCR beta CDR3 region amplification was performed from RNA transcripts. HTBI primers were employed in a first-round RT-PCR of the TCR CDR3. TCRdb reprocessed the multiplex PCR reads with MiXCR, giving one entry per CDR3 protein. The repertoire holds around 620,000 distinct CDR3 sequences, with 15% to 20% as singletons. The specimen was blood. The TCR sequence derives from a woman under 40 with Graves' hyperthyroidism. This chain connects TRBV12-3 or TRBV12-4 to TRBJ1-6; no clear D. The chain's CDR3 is CASRLKEPLHF. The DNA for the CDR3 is TGTGCCAGCAGACTCAAAGAACCCCTCCACTTT.